This T cell receptor (beta chain) originates from a study of blood T cell repertoires in COVID-19. The CDR3 totals 13 residues. The V end was cut by 4 bases, the J end by 0 bases, with 6 bases between. The germline CDR1 and CDR2 sequences are SGHKS and YYEKEE (reference sequence). Libraries were prepared by immunoSEQ multiplex PCR; TCRdb keeps only in-frame clonotypes and omits some of them. Of 55,000 to 75,000 clones in the sample, over 60% are singletons; the top ten hold 4% to 5.5%. The chain uses TRBV5-5 and TRBJ2-3, with D hard to call. The source is a woman in her 70s with COVID-19, enrolled during active disease. Source material: peripheral blood. CDR3 protein: CASSPSSTDTQYF. Here the CDR3 DNA reads TGTGCCAGCAGCCCCTCTAGCACAGATACGCAGTATTTT.